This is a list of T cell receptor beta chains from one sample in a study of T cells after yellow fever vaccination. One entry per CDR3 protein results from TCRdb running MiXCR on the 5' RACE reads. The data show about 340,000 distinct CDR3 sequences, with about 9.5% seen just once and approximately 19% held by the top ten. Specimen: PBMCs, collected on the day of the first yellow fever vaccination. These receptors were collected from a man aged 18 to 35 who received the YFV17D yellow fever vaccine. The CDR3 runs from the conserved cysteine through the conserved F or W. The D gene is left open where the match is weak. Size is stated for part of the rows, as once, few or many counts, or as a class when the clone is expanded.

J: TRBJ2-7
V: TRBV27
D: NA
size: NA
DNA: TGTGCCAGCAGTAGGACAGTTTCCGGCTCCTACGAGCAGTACTTC
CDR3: CASSRTVSGSYEQYF

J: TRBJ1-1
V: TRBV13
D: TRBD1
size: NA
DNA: TGTGCCAGCAGCACCGGGACAGCTAGCGAAGCTTTCTTT
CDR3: CASSTGTASEAFF

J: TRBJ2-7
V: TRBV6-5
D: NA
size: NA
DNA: TGTGCCAGCAGTTACTCGTCGCAGGCCCCCTACGAGCAGTACTTC
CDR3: CASSYSSQAPYEQYF

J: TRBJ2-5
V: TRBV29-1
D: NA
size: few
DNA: TGCAGCGTAGTTACCCGGCCGGGAGAGACCCAGTACTTC
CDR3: CSVVTRPGETQYF

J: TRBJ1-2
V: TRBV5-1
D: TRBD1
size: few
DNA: TGCGCCAGCAGTCAATTGACAGGGGGCGGCTACACCTTC
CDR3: CASSQLTGGGYTF

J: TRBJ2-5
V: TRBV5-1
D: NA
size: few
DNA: TGCGCCAGCAGTCACACGGGAAAGCAAGAGACCCAGTACTTC
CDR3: CASSHTGKQETQYF

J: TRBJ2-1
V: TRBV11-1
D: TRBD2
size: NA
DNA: TGTGCCAGCAGCGAGGGGACTAGCGGGGGTAGTGAGCAGTTCTTC
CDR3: CASSEGTSGGSEQFF

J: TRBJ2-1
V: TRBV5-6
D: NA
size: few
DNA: TGTGCCAGCAGCTCGATGGGGGGCAGGTGGGGCAATGAGCAGTTCTTC
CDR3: CASSSMGGRWGNEQFF

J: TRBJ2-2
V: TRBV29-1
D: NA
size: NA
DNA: TGCAGTAGCGCCCCTAACACCGGGGAGCTGTTTTTT
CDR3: CSSAPNTGELFF

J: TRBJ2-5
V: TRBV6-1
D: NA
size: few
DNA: TGTGCCAGCAGTGAACGGTACCAAGAGACCCAGTACTTC
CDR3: CASSERYQETQYF

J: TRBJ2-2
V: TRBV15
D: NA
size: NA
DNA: TGTGCCACCAGCTCCCAACAGGCGAACACCGGGGAGCTGTTTTTT
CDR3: CATSSQQANTGELFF

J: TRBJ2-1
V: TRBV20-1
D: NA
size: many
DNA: TGCAGTGCTATGCCTGGACGGGGATCCTACAATGAGCAGTTCTTC
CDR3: CSAMPGRGSYNEQFF

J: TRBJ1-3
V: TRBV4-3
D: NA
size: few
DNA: TGCGCCAGCAGCCAGTCTGGGGGGTCCTCCGGAAACACCATATATTTT
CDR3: CASSQSGGSSGNTIYF

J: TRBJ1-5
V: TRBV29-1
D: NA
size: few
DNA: TGCAGCGCCGGGGGCGCGGGCAATCAGCCCCAGCATTTT
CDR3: CSAGGAGNQPQHF

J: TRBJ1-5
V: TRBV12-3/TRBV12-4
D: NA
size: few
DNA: TGTGCCAGCAGTTTAACAGGGCGATTCAATCAGCCCCAGCATTTT
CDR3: CASSLTGRFNQPQHF

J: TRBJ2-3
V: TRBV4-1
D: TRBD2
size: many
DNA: TGCGCCAGCAGCCAGAAGGGACTAGCGGGGGGACTAGATACGCAGTATTTT
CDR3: CASSQKGLAGGLDTQYF

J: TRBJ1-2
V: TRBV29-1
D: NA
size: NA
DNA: TGCAGCGTTTCTCCACCCAGGAGCGGCTACACCTTC
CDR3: CSVSPPRSGYTF

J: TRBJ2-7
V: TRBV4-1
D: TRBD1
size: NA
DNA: TGCGCCAGCAGCCCATCCTTGACAGGGATCGAGCAGTACTTC
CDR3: CASSPSLTGIEQYF

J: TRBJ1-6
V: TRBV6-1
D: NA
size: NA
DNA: TGTGCCAGCAGTGAAACGTTGGATTCACCCCTCCACTTT
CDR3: CASSETLDSPLHF